These T cell receptor beta chains were read from a single sample in a study of shared clonotypes between healthy human individuals. Using immunoSEQ multiplex PCR, the repertoire was profiled, and TCRdb retains in-frame clones only, with some absent. The repertoire holds 650,000 to 700,000 clones, around 90% seen once, with 34% in the top ten. Sequenced material: memory CD8+ T cells from PBMCs. These receptors were collected from a man between 18 and 29 years old in good health. Some clones in this sample may be carry-over from other donors' samples. Each CDR3 is given with its conserved first and last residue. D genes are given only for firm matches. Where a row states a size, it is once, few, many or the class of an expanded clone; other rows omit it.

J gene	D gene	V gene	clone size	CDR3 protein	CDR3 DNA
TRBJ2-2	TRBD2	TRBV9	-	CASSKQSTGLAVVGGELFF	TGTGCCAGCAGCAAACAATCAACGGGACTAGCGGTTGTGGGCGGGGAGCTGTTTTTT
TRBJ1-2	-	TRBV27	-	CASSFGSGSSGYTF	TGTGCCAGCAGTTTTGGATCGGGATCCTCCGGCTACACCTTC
TRBJ1-1	-	TRBV25-1	few	CASRPGYDEAFF	TGTGCCAGCAGACCCGGGTATGATGAAGCTTTCTTT
TRBJ2-7	-	TRBV9	-	CASSVAQANEQYF	TGTGCCAGCAGCGTAGCTCAGGCCAACGAGCAGTACTTC
TRBJ2-7	TRBD2	TRBV7-9	-	CASSHPGLARAPYEQYF	TGTGCCAGCAGCCACCCAGGACTAGCGCGAGCCCCCTACGAGCAGTACTTC
TRBJ2-3	TRBD2	TRBV27	-	CASSPPPASGVITDTQYF	TGTGCCAGCAGTCCGCCGCCCGCTAGCGGAGTCATCACAGATACGCAGTATTTT
TRBJ2-1	TRBD2	TRBV7-9	-	CASTPSRTSGRLPDEQFF	TGTGCCAGCACCCCCTCTCGGACTAGCGGGAGGCTCCCCGATGAGCAGTTCTTC
TRBJ2-7	TRBD2	TRBV19	-	CASSDTGTSGLDEQYF	TGTGCCAGTAGTGACACCGGGACTAGCGGTCTAGACGAGCAGTACTTC
TRBJ2-7	-	TRBV29-1	-	CSVEYGDSYEQYF	TGCAGCGTTGAATATGGGGACTCCTACGAGCAGTACTTC
TRBJ1-1	-	TRBV27	once	CASSSTPRMNTEAFF	TGTGCCAGCAGTTCCACCCCACGGATGAACACTGAAGCTTTCTTT
TRBJ2-2	TRBD2	TRBV4-2	-	CASSQSRLAGGGELFF	TGTGCCAGCAGCCAGAGTCGACTAGCGGGAGGTGGGGAGCTGTTTTTT